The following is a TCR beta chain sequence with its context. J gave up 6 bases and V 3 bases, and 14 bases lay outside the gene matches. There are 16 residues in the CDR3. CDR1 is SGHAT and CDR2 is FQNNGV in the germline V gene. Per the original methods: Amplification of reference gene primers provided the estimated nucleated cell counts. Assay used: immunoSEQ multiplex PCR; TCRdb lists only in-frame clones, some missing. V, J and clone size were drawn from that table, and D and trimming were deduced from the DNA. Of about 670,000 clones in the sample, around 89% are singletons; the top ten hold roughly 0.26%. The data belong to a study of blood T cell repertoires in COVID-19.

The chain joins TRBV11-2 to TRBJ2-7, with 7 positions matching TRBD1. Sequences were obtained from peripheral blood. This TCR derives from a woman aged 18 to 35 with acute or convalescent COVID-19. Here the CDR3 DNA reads TGTGCCAGCAGCTTTCGAGGCGCCCTGACAGGGACCGAGCAGTACTTC. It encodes CASSFRGALTGTEQYF.